The source of this T cell receptor beta chain is a study of blood T cell repertoires in COVID-19. Authors' processing steps: Nucleated cell counts were estimated from reference gene primer amplification. Libraries were prepared by immunoSEQ multiplex PCR; TCRdb keeps only in-frame clonotypes and omits some of them. V, J and clone size reflect that table, while D and trimming were determined from the DNA. The table lists tens of thousands of clones, 84% of them singletons, with about 4.4% in the top ten. The V segment lost 2 bases and the J segment 2 bases; nucleotides outside the gene matches: 0. In germline, CDR1 is KGHSH, CDR2 LQKENI. The CDR3 consists of 14 residues.

The specimen was peripheral blood. The TCR was taken from a man aged 45-65 years with active COVID-19. This chain links TRBV18 with TRBJ1-2; 9 bases map to TRBD1. CDR3 loop: CASSPGQGNYGYTF. Written as DNA, the CDR3 is TGTGCCAGCTCACCAGGACAGGGGAACTATGGCTACACCTTC. The full variable domain, in which reference TRBV18 and TRBJ1-2 provide the parts outside the CDR3, is NAGVMQNPRHLVRRRGQEARLRCSPMKGHSHVYWYRQLPEEGLKFMVYLQKENIIDESGMPKERFSAEFPKEGPSILRIQQVVRGDSAAYFCASSPGQGNYGYTFGSGTRLTVV.